This T cell receptor beta chain stems from a study of human T cells and chemical hapten exposure. The time point here: patch test 3, about 24 weeks after DPC sensitization. Treatment defined: therapeutic diphenylcyclopropenone sensitization with weekly scalp DPC. TCRdb reprocessed the RACE reads with MiXCR, giving one entry per CDR3 protein. The table has 150,000 to 200,000 distinct CDR3 sequences, about 25% seen once. Per germline, CDR1 MDHEN and CDR2 SYDVKM. The CDR3 consists of 14 residues. V lost 5 bases and J lost 4; bases outside the gene matches: 5. This clonotype was seen more than once but under ten times. Its antigen remains unknown. General study results and limits: Against controls, expanded TCRs gave rise to significantly more large CDR3 similarity clusters.

This TCR was recovered from a woman between 40 and 50 years old with alopecia areata. Some clones in this sample may be carry-over from other donors' samples. The material was whole blood, obtained in connection with sensitization to the hapten diphenylcyclopropenone (DPC). The rearrangement links TRBV28 to TRBJ2-3, with 8 bases that match TRBD1. The CDR3 region is CASSLPTGADTQYF. CDR3 in DNA: TGTGCCAGCAGTCTACCGACAGGGGCAGATACGCAGTATTTT.